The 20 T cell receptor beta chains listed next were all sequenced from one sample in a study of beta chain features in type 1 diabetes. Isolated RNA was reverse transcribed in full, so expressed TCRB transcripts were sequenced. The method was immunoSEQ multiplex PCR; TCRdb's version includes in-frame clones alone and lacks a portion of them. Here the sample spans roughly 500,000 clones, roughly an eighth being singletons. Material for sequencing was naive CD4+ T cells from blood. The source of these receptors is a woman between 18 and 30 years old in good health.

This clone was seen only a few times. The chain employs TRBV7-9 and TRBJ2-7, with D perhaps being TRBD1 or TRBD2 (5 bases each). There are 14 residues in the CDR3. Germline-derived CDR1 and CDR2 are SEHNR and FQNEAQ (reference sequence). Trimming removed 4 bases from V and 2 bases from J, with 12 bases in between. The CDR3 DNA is TGTGCCAGCAGCTCCCGGGACGGCCCCTACGAGCAGTACTTC. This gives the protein CASSSRDGPYEQYF.

In DNA, the CDR3 is TGCGCCAGCAGTTATCCCGGGGTGGAAGCTTTCTTT. Translating gives CASSYPGVEAFF. The V call is TRBV4-3, the J call TRBJ1-1; D is ambiguous. V was trimmed by 6 bases and J by 8 bases, leaving 13 bases between them. Germline CDR1 LGHNA, CDR2 YSLEER. CDR3 length: 12 amino acids.

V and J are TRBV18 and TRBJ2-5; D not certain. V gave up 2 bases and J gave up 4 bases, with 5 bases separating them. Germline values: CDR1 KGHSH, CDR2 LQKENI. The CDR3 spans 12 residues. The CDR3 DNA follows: TGTGCCAGCTCACCATTTGGAGAGACCCAGTACTTC. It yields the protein CASSPFGETQYF.

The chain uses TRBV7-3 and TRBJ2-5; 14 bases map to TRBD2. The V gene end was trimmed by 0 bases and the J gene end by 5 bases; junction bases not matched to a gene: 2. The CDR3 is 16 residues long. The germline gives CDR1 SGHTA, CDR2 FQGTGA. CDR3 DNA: TGTGCCAGCAGCTTAACTGGACTAGCGGGAGGTGAGACCCAGTACTTC. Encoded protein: CASSLTGLAGGETQYF. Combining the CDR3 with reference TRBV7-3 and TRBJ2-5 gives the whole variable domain GAGVSQTPSNKVTEKGKYVELRCDPISGHTALYWYRQSLGQGPEFLIYFQGTGAADDSGLPNDRFFAVRPEGSVSTLKIQRTERGDSAVYLCASSLTGLAGGETQYFGPGTRLLVL.

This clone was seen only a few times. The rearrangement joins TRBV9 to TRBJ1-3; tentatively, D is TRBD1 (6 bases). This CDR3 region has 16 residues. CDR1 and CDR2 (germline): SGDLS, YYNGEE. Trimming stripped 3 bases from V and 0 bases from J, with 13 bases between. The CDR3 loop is CASSAAGQFSGNTIYF. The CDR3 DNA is TGTGCCAGCAGCGCAGCGGGACAATTCTCTGGAAACACCATATATTTT.

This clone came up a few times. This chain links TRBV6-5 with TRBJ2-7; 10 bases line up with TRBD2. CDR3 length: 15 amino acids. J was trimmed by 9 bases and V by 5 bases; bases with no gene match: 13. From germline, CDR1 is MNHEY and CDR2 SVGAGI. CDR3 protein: CASSRRLAGMGVQYF. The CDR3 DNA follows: TGTGCCAGCAGTAGACGACTAGCGGGTATGGGCGTGCAGTACTTC.

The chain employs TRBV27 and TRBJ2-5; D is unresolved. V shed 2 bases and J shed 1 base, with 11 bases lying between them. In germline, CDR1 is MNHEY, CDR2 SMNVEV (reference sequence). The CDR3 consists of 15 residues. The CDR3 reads CASSLDFNVQETQYF. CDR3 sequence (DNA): TGTGCCAGCAGTTTAGACTTCAACGTCCAAGAGACCCAGTACTTC.

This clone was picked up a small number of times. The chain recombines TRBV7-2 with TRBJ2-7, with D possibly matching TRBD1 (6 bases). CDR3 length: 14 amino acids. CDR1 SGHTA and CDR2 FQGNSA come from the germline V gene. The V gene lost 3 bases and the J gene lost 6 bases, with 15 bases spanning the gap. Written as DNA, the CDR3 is TGTGCCAGCAGCTTTTCCGGGACAAAAGGCGAGCAGTACTTC. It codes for CASSFSGTKGEQYF.

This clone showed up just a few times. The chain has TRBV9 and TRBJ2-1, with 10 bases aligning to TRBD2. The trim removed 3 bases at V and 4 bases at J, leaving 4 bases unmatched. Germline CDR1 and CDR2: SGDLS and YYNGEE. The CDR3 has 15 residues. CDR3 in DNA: TGTGCCAGCAGCGCCCTAGCGGGAGCTTACAATGAGCAGTTCTTC. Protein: CASSALAGAYNEQFF.

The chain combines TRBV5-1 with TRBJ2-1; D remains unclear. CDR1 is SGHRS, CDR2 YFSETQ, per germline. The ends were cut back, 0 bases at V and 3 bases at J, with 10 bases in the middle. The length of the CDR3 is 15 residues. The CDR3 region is CASSLAGLNYNEQFF. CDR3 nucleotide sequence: TGCGCCAGCAGCTTGGCGGGCTTAAACTACAATGAGCAGTTCTTC.

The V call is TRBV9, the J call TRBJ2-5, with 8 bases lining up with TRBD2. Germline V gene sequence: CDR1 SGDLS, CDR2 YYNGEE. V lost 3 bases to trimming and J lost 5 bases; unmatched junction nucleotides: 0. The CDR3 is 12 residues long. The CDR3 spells CASSAGGETQYF. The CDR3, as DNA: TGTGCCAGCAGCGCGGGAGGGGAGACCCAGTACTTC.

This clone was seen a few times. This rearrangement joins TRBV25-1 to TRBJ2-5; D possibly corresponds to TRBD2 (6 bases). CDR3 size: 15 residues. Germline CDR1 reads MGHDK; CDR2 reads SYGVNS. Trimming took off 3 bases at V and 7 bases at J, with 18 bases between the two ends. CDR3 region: CASSDPTGPGGTQYF. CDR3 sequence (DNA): TGTGCCAGCAGTGACCCTACAGGACCCGGGGGGACCCAGTACTTC. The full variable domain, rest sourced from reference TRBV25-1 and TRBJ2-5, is EADIYQTPRYLVIGTGKKITLECSQTMGHDKMYWYQQDPGMELHLIHYSYGVNSTEKGDLSSESTVSRIRTEHFPLTLESARPSHTSQYLCASSDPTGPGGTQYFGPGTRLLVL.

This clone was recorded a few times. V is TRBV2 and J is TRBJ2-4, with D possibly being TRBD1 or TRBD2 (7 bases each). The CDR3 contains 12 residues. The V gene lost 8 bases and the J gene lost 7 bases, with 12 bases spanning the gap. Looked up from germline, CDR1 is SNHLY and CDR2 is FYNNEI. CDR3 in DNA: TGTGCCAGCCGACAGGGAGGGAACATTCAGTACTTC. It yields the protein CASRQGGNIQYF. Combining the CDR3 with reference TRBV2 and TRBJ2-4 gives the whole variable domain EPEVTQTPSHQVTQMGQEVILRCVPISNHLYFYWYRQILGQKVEFLVSFYNNEISEKSEIFDDQFSVERPDGSNFTLKIRSTKLEDSAMYFCASRQGGNIQYFGAGTRLSVL.

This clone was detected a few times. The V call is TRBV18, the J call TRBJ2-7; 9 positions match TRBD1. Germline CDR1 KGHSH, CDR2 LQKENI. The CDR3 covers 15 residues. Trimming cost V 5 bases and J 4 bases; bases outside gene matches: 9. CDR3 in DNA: TGTGCCAGCTCATCGGACAGGGGTGCGTCGTACGAGCAGTACGTC. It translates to CASSSDRGASYEQYV.

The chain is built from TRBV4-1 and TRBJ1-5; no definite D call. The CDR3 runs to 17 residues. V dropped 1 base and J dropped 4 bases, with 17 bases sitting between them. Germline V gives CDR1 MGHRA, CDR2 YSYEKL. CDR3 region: CASSQVLPLKRNQPQHF. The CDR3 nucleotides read TGCGCCAGCAGCCAAGTTCTCCCACTCAAGCGGAATCAGCCCCAGCATTTT.

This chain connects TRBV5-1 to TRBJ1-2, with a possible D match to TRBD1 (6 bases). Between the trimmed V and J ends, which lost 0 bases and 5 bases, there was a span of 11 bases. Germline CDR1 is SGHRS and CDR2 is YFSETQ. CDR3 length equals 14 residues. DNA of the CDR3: TGCGCCAGCAGCTTGGAACAGGGTCGGTATGGCTACACCTTC. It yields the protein CASSLEQGRYGYTF.

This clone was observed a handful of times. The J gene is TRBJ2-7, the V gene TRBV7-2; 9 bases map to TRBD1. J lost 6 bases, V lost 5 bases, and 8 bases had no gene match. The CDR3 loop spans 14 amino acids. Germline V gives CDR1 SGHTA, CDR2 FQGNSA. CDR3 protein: CASSQGTGYGEQYF. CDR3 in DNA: TGTGCCAGCAGCCAAGGGACAGGGTATGGCGAGCAGTACTTC.

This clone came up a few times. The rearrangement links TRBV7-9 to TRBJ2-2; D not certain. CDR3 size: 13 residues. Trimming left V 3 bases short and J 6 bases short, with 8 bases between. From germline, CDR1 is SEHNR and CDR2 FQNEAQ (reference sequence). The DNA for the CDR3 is TGTGCCAGCAGCTTCGATGTGGCCGGGGAGCTGTTTTTT. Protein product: CASSFDVAGELFF. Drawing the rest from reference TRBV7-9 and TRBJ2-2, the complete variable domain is DTGVSQNPRHKITKRGQNVTFRCDPISEHNRLYWYRQTLGQGPEFLTYFQNEAQLEKSRLLSDRFSAERPKGSFSTLEIQRTEQGDSAMYLCASSFDVAGELFFGEGSRLTVL.

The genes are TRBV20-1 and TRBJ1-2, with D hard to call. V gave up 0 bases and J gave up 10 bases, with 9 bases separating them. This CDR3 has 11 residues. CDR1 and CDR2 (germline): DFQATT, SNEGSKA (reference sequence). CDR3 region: CSARDRGIYTF. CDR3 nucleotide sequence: TGCAGTGCTAGAGATCGAGGTATCTACACCTTC.

The CDR3 spells CASSRTSGTEGEQYF. The CDR3 DNA is TGTGCCTCTTCGAGGACTAGCGGCACTGAGGGAGAGCAGTACTTC. The gene calls are TRBV30 and TRBJ2-7; 10 bases line up with TRBD2. V was clipped by 7 bases and J by 7 bases; unmatched bases: 16. CDR3 size: 15 residues. Germline V lookup: CDR1 GTSNPN, CDR2 SVGIG (reference sequence).